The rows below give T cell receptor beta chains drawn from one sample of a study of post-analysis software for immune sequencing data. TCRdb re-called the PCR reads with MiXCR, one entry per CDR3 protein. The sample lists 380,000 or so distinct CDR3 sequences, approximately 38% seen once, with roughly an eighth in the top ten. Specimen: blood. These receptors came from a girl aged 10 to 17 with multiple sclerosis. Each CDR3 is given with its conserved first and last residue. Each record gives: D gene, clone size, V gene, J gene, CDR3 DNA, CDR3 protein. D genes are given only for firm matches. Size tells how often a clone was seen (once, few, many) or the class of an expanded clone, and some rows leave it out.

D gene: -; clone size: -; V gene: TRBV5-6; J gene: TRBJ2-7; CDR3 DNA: TGTGCCAGCAGCTTGAGGGTAGGGGCCGAGCAGTACTTC; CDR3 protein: CASSLRVGAEQYF
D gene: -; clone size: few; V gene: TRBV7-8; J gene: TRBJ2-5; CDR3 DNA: TGTGCCAGCAGCTATTACAGACAAGAGACCCAGTACTTC; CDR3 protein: CASSYYRQETQYF
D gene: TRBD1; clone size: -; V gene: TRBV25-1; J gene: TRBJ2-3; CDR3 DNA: TGTGCCAGCAGTGAATGGGGGACAGGGACCGATACGCAGTATTTT; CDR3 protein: CASSEWGTGTDTQYF
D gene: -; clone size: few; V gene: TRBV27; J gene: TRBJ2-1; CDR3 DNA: TGTGCCAGCAGTGTCCTACAATCCCTCGGTGGGGTCTCCTACAATGAGCAGTTCTTC; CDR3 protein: CASSVLQSLGGVSYNEQFF
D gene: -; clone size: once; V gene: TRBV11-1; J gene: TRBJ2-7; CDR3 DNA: TGTGCCAGCAGCTTAGGACCCAGGACAGCGGAATACCTACTACCGTACTACGAGCAGTACTTC; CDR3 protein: CASSLGPRTAEYLLPYYEQYF
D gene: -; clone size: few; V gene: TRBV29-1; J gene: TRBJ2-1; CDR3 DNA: TGCAGCGTTAGGACAGAAATCTACAATGAGCAGTTCTTC; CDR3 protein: CSVRTEIYNEQFF
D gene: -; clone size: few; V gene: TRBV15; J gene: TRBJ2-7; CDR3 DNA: TGTGCCACCAGCCGAGGGACTCCTCGGCAGGAGCAGTACTTC; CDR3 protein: CATSRGTPRQEQYF
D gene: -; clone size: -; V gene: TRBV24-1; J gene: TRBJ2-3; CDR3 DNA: TGTGCCACCAGTGATTACGGGGTTGCTAGCACAGATACGCAGTATTTT; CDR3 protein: CATSDYGVASTDTQYF
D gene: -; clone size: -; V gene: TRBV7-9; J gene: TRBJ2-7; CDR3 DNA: TGTGCCAGCAGCTTAATCGAAAGAACCTACGAGCAGTACTTC; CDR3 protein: CASSLIERTYEQYF
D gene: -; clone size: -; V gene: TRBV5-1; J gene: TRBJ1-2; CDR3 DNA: TGCGCCAGCAGCTTGGGAGGGATAGACTATGGCTACACCTTC; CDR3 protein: CASSLGGIDYGYTF
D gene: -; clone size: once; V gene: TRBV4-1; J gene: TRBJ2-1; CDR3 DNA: TGCGCCAGCGGGGCTCCCCACATGGACGGTGAGCAGTTCTTC; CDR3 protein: CASGAPHMDGEQFF
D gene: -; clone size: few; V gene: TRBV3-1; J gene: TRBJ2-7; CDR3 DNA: TGTGCCAGCAGCCAAGTGGGGGCAGGGAAGTCCTACGAGCAGTACTTC; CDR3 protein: CASSQVGAGKSYEQYF
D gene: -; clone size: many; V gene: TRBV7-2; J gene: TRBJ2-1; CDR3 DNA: TGTGCCAGCAGAAGGACAGACAATGAGCAGTTCTTC; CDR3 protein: CASRRTDNEQFF
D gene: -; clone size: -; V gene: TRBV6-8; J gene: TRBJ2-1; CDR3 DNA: TGTGCCAGGGACCTTAGCTCCTACAATGAGCAGTTCTTC; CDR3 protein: CARDLSSYNEQFF
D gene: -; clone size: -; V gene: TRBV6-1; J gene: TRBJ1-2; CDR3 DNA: TGTGCCAGTATTCAGACGGGGAACTATGGCTACACCTTC; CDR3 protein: CASIQTGNYGYTF
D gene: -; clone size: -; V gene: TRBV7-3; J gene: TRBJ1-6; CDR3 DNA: TGTGCCAGCAGCTCCACAGGGATCAGGAATTCACCCCTCCACTTT; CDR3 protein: CASSSTGIRNSPLHF
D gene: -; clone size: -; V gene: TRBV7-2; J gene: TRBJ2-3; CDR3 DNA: TGTGCCAGCAGCTTCCAGGGGGGATCAGATACGCAGTATTTT; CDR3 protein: CASSFQGGSDTQYF
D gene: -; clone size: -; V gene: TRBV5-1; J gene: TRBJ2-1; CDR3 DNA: TGCGCCAGCACGGATATCCCGGGCCGGATCGACGAGCAGTTCTTC; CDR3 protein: CASTDIPGRIDEQFF
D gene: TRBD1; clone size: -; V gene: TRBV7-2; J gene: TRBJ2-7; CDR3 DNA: TGTGCCAGCAACCCGGGACAGGGGGACTACGAGCAGTACTTC; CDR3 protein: CASNPGQGDYEQYF
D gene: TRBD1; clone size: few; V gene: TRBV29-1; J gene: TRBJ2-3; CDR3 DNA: TGCAGCGTTGTAGGGGACAGGGAGGGCACAGATACGCAGTATTTT; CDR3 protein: CSVVGDREGTDTQYF
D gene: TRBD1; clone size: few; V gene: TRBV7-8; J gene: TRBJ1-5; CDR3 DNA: TGTGCCAGCAGCTTACTTAGGGACAGGGATGGTCAGCCCCAGCATTTT; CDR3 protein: CASSLLRDRDGQPQHF
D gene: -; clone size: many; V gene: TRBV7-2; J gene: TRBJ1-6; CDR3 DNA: TGTGCCAGCAGCTTAACCGGTCGGTCACCCCTCCACTTT; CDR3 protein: CASSLTGRSPLHF
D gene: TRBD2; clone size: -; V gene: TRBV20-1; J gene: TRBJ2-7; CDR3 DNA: TGCAGTGCTCCCGGACTAGCGGGAAGCAACGAGCAGTACTTC; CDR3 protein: CSAPGLAGSNEQYF
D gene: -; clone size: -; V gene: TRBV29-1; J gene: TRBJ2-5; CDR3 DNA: TGCAGCGTTGAACTCGGGCAGGGTTTTGAGACCCAGTACTTC; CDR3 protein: CSVELGQGFETQYF
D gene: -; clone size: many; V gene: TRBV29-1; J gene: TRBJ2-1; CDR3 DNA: TGCAGCGTTCAGGGAAGCTCCTACAATGAGCAGTTCTTC; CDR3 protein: CSVQGSSYNEQFF
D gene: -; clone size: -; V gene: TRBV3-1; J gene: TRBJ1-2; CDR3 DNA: TGTGCCAGCAGCCAAGGGCATATAACCTATGGCTACACCTTC; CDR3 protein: CASSQGHITYGYTF
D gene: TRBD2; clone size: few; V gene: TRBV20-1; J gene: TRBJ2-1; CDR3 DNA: TGCAGTGCTAGAAGGACTAGCGGGGGGCACAATGAGCAGTTCTTC; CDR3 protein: CSARRTSGGHNEQFF
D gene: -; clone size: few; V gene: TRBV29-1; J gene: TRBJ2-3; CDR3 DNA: TGCAGCGTTTATACCGGGACTAGCACAGATACGCAGTATTTT; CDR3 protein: CSVYTGTSTDTQYF
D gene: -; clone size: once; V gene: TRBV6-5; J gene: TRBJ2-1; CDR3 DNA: TGTGCCAGCAGTCCCGGGACTTCCCACAATGAGCAGTTCTTC; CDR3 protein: CASSPGTSHNEQFF
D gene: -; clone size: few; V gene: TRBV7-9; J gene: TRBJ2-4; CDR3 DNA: TGTGCCAGCAGCTTAAGGCGGGGTGACATTCAGTACTTC; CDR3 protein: CASSLRRGDIQYF